This record concerns one T cell receptor beta chain sequence. The data were taken from a study of OX40 agonist ivuxolimab in advanced cancers. Looking at the study overall: Patients were infused with ivuxolimab every 2 weeks at 0.01 to 10 mg/kg. Subjects had a mean age of about 60 years, with a range of roughly 20 to 79; about 83% were male.

This CDR3 spans 12 amino acids. V dropped 7 bases and J dropped 1 base, with 8 bases sitting between them. Germline V CDR1 and CDR2: MNHNS, SASEGT. Method: immunoSEQ multiplex PCR; TCRdb's copy keeps in-frame clones and lacks some. The sample holds tens of thousands of clones, 88% seen once. This specimen consisted of CD4+ or CD8+ T cells sorted from blood, obtained in a trial of the OX40 agonist ivuxolimab. The sequence came from an adult with an advanced solid tumor such as melanoma, head and neck, liver or kidney cancer. This sequence joins TRBV6-1 and TRBJ2-7; no clear D gene. The CDR3 coding sequence is TGTGCCAGCAAAGGCGCTTCCTACGAGCAGTACTTC. Protein product: CASKGASYEQYF.